These T cell receptor beta chains were read from a single sample in a study of cytomegalovirus exposure and HLA in healthy donors. TCRdb keeps only in-frame clones here, not all; method: immunoSEQ multiplex PCR. The sample contains about 110,000 clones, around 85% of which appear only once. What was sequenced was PBMCs. The receptors here all came from a man aged 55 to 70 in good health and CMV-seronegative. Each CDR3 is given with its conserved first and last residue. The D gene is left open where the match is weak. Size is stated for part of the rows, as once, few or many counts, or as a class when the clone is expanded.

- TRBJ2-1 - TRBV7-9 CASSSLSTYNEQFF TGTGCCAGCAGCTCTTTAAGTACATACAATGAGCAGTTCTTC
TRBD1 TRBJ1-1 - TRBV6-5 CASSYSSRGRDTEAFF TGTGCCAGCAGTTACTCTTCGAGGGGGCGGGATACTGAAGCTTTCTTT
TRBD1 TRBJ2-4 - TRBV6-1 CASSTGAEGNIQYF TGTGCCAGCAGCACAGGGGCGGAAGGAAACATTCAGTACTTC
- TRBJ2-5 - TRBV5-1 CASSLTPGDKTQYF TGCGCCAGCAGCCTTACCCCCGGAGATAAGACCCAGTACTTC
- TRBJ1-1 - TRBV30 CAWSRTVMNTEAFF TGTGCCTGGAGTCGCACAGTGATGAACACTGAAGCTTTCTTT
- TRBJ2-7 - TRBV6-1 CASSGRILKRYEQYF TGTGCCAGCAGCGGTCGGATCCTAAAGAGGTACGAGCAGTACTTC
- TRBJ2-2 - TRBV9 CASSPGGSGELFF TGTGCCAGCAGCCCCGGGGGATCCGGGGAGCTGTTTTTT
- TRBJ1-2 - TRBV4-1 CASSRDTLYGYTF TGCGCCAGCAGCCGTGACACCCTCTATGGCTACACCTTC
- TRBJ1-1 once TRBV29-1 CSVEEGSGAFF TGCAGCGTTGAAGAAGGTAGCGGGGCTTTCTTT
TRBD2 TRBJ2-5 - TRBV6-5 CASRGLAETQYF TGTGCCAGCAGGGGACTAGCAGAGACCCAGTACTTC
- TRBJ1-1 - TRBV5-1 CASSWDGGSTEAFF TGCGCCAGCAGCTGGGATGGGGGGAGCACTGAAGCTTTCTTT
- TRBJ2-7 - TRBV6-5 CASSSSFRQGDEQYF TGTGCCAGCAGTTCCTCTTTTAGGCAGGGCGACGAGCAGTACTTC
TRBD1 TRBJ1-2 few TRBV7-8 CASSLPTGEGYTF TGTGCCAGCAGCCTACCGACAGGGGAGGGCTACACCTTC
- TRBJ2-3 - TRBV5-4 CASSLVPGLGTDTQYF TGTGCCAGCAGCTTGGTGCCTGGACTCGGGACAGATACGCAGTATTTT
- TRBJ1-1 - TRBV6-1 CASRERNEKNTEAFF TGTGCCAGCAGGGAGCGGAATGAAAAGAACACTGAAGCTTTCTTT
- TRBJ1-3 - TRBV11-1 CASSPDGGVRGNTIYF TGTGCCAGCAGCCCTGACGGCGGAGTACGAGGAAACACCATATATTTT
TRBD1 TRBJ1-2 - TRBV7-2 CASSDNRGRNYGYTF TGTGCCAGCAGCGACAACAGGGGGCGCAACTATGGCTACACCTTC
- TRBJ2-1 once TRBV5-5 CASLPRTTDNEQFF TGTGCCAGCCTCCCTCGGACGACAGACAATGAGCAGTTCTTC
TRBD2 TRBJ2-3 - TRBV7-9 CASSFLGGLTDTQYF TGTGCCAGCAGCTTTCTGGGAGGGCTCACAGATACGCAGTATTTT
- TRBJ1-1 - TRBV21-1 CASSPGTAMNTEAFF TGTGCCAGCAGCCCTGGGACAGCAATGAACACTGAAGCTTTCTTT
TRBD1 TRBJ1-1 - TRBV4-1 CASSQDLGTGGTEAFF TGCGCCAGCAGCCAAGATTTGGGGACAGGGGGCACTGAAGCTTTCTTT
TRBD1 TRBJ1-1 once TRBV27 CASSLWQGDTEAFF TGTGCCAGCAGTTTATGGCAGGGGGACACTGAAGCTTTCTTT
- TRBJ2-3 - TRBV7-2 CASSLNGVTDTQYF TGTGCCAGCAGCTTAAACGGGGTCACAGATACGCAGTATTTT
- TRBJ1-2 few TRBV5-4 CASSLRESNYGYTF TGTGCCAGCAGCCTGCGGGAGAGTAATTATGGCTACACCTTC
- TRBJ1-1 - TRBV18 CASSPGQSTKAFF TGTGCCAGCTCACCAGGACAGTCGACTAAAGCTTTCTTT
- TRBJ1-5 - TRBV6-5 CASSPRLESNQPQHF TGTGCCAGCAGTCCCCGGTTAGAAAGCAATCAGCCCCAGCATTTT
TRBD2 TRBJ2-1 few TRBV29-1 CSVEGREVWDNEQFF TGCAGCGTTGAAGGTCGGGAGGTTTGGGACAATGAGCAGTTCTTC
- TRBJ2-2 - TRBV12-5 CASGLVKDGQLNTGELFF TGTGCTAGTGGTTTGGTAAAGGATGGGCAGCTGAACACCGGGGAGCTGTTTTTT
- TRBJ2-5 - TRBV4-2 CASSQDLSPETQYF TGTGCCAGCAGCCAAGATCTCTCCCCAGAGACCCAGTACTTC
TRBD1 TRBJ1-4 - TRBV18 CASSLQAGTGGNEKLFF TGTGCCAGCTCACTTCAGGCCGGGACAGGCGGGAATGAAAAACTGTTTTTT
TRBD2 TRBJ2-1 once TRBV5-1 CASSLVAGGWDEQFF TGCGCCAGCAGCTTGGTAGCGGGGGGCTGGGATGAGCAGTTCTTC
TRBD1 TRBJ1-5 - TRBV9 CASSVGDRGAGQPQHF TGTGCCAGCAGCGTAGGGGACAGGGGAGCCGGTCAGCCCCAGCATTTT
- TRBJ1-5 - TRBV18 CASSPGRVQPQHF TGTGCCAGCTCACCGGGTCGGGTCCAGCCCCAGCATTTT
TRBD2 TRBJ2-5 - TRBV7-2 CASSLRTSGETQYF TGTGCCAGCAGCCTCCGGACTAGCGGTGAGACCCAGTACTTC
- TRBJ2-1 - TRBV2 CASSPRGQGNEQFF TGTGCCAGCAGCCCGCGGGGGCAAGGTAATGAGCAGTTCTTC
TRBD2 TRBJ2-5 - TRBV2 CASSQLTSEETQYF TGTGCCAGCAGCCAACTTACTAGCGAAGAGACCCAGTACTTC
TRBD2 TRBJ2-3 - TRBV6-5 CASSPGLPSTDTQYF TGTGCCAGCAGCCCGGGACTACCGAGCACAGATACGCAGTATTTT
- TRBJ1-1 once TRBV6-4 CASSENERANTEAFF TGTGCCAGTAGTGAGAATGAGAGGGCGAACACTGAAGCTTTCTTT
TRBD2 TRBJ2-2 - TRBV7-9 CASSPPRGGRNTGELFF TGTGCCAGCAGCCCCCCTAGGGGCGGGAGGAACACCGGGGAGCTGTTTTTT
TRBD1 TRBJ2-1 - TRBV9 CASSVAGQGGDNEQFF TGTGCCAGCAGCGTAGCAGGACAGGGGGGGGACAATGAGCAGTTCTTC
TRBD1 TRBJ1-5 - TRBV19 CASSDRTGLSNQPQHF TGTGCCAGTAGTGATCGGACAGGGCTTTCCAATCAGCCCCAGCATTTT
- TRBJ2-7 few TRBV19 CASRLSWYSYEQYF TGTGCCAGTAGACTTAGTTGGTACTCCTACGAGCAGTACTTC
TRBD1 TRBJ2-1 - TRBV6-5 CASNRQGALGEQFF TGTGCCAGCAATCGACAGGGGGCGTTAGGTGAGCAGTTCTTC
- TRBJ1-4 - TRBV5-1 CASSPTSQGSNEKLFF TGCGCCAGCAGCCCTACTTCACAGGGTTCTAATGAAAAACTGTTTTTT
- TRBJ2-2 - TRBV2 CASSRERTPATGELFF TGTGCCAGCAGTCGGGAGCGGACCCCAGCCACCGGGGAGCTGTTTTTT
TRBD1 TRBJ1-5 - TRBV19 CASKPNRGGNQPQHF TGTGCCAGTAAACCAAACAGGGGTGGCAATCAGCCCCAGCATTTT
- TRBJ1-2 - TRBV19 CASTGQNDYGYTF TGTGCCAGTACCGGACAGAACGACTATGGCTACACCTTC
TRBD1 TRBJ2-1 - TRBV6-6 CASSYVDRGNEQFF TGTGCCAGCAGTTACGTTGACAGGGGGAATGAGCAGTTCTTC
- TRBJ1-2 - TRBV7-3 CASSLTPRDGYTF TGTGCCAGCAGCTTAACCCCCAGGGATGGCTACACCTTC